Reported below is one T cell receptor (beta chain). The sample belongs to a study of blood T cell repertoires in COVID-19. About the study: Nucleic acid was either cDNA or gDNA, and it came from T cells, B-cell-depleted T cells, or PBMCs.

The V end was cut by 4 bases, the J end by 7 bases, with 15 bases between. From germline, CDR1 is SGHRS and CDR2 YFSETQ. The CDR3 has 13 amino acids. In the original analysis: Estimates of nucleated cell counts were drawn from the amplification of reference gene primers. The repertoire was sequenced with immunoSEQ multiplex PCR; TCRdb's copy has only in-frame clones and lacks some. V, J and clone size are taken as reported in that table, and D and trimming were inferred from the DNA itself. The sample shows more than 200,000 clones, around 80% of them seen only once. The V gene is TRBV5-1, the J gene TRBJ2-7; D is ambiguous. Material for sequencing was peripheral blood. This sequence was found in a woman between 40 and 55 years old who had recovered from COVID-19. The CDR3 loop is CASSIDQEREQYF. The DNA of the CDR3 is TGCGCCAGCAGCATAGACCAGGAAAGAGAGCAGTACTTC.